This T cell receptor (beta chain) emerged from a study of CD8+ T cells in alopecia areata. Study-level points and caveats: With tofacitinib ongoing, many expanded lesional clones persisted in both scalp and blood. Scalp samples also yield sequences of resident alphabeta T cells from normal skin. Within the top 100, expanded CD8+ clones significantly decreased with tofacitinib, as did scalp clonality.

The sequencing template was cDNA reverse transcribed from extracted RNA. Sequenced by immunoSEQ multiplex PCR; TCRdb stores in-frame clones only, minus some. The table includes over 150,000 clones, around half detected once. The CDR3 contains 15 residues. V lost 2 bases and J lost 8, with 13 bases in between. CDR1 and CDR2 from the germline V gene are SEHNR and FQNEAQ (reference sequence). Treatment specified: oral pan-JAK inhibitor, 5-10 mg twice daily. Sampling of alopecia areata patients yielded lesional scalp punch biopsies as well as peripheral blood. This clone has a handful of counts. What it binds is unknown.

The rearrangement uses TRBV7-9 and TRBJ1-6; D is undetermined. This material consisted of CD8+ T cells sorted from blood, taken at week 24, from a patient treated with tofacitinib. This receptor was obtained from a human donor with alopecia areata. CDR3 coding DNA: TGTGCCAGCAGCTTAAGTACAGCCATTTATTCACCCCTCCACTTT. It translates to CASSLSTAIYSPLHF.